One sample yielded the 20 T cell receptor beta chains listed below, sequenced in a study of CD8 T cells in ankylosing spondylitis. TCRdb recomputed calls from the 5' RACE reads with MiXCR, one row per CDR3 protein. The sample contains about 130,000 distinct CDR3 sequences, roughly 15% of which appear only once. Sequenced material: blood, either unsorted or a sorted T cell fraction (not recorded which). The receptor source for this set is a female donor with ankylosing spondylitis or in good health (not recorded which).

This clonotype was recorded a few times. The CDR3: CASSSRKLAGGTYEQYF. The CDR3 nucleotides are TGCGCCAGCAGCTCCCGAAAACTAGCGGGAGGGACCTACGAGCAGTACTTC. The chain couples TRBV5-1 to TRBJ2-7; 13 nucleotides align to TRBD2. CDR1 and CDR2 (germline): SGHRS, YFSETQ. The CDR3 sequence is 17 residues long. Unmatched junction bases numbered 8, after V lost 3 bases and J lost 2 bases.

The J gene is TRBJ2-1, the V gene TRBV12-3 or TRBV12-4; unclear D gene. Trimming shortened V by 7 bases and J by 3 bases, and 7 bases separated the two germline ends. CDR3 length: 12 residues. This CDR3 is CASTFSYNEQFF. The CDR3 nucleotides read TGTGCCAGCACCTTTAGCTACAATGAGCAGTTCTTC.

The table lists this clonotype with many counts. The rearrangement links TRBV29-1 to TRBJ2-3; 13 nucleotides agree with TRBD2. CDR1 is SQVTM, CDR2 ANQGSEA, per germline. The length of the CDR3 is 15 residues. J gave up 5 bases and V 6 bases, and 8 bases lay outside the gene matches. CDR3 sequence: CSVAGTSGDVDTQYF. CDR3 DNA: TGCAGCGTCGCCGGGACTAGCGGGGATGTAGATACGCAGTATTTT.

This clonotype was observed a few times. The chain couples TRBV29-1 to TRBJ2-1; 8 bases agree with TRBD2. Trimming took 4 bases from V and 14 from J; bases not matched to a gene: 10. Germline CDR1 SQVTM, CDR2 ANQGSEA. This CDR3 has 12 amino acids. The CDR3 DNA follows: TGCAGCGTTGTATCGGGAGGGCTTATTGAGTTCTTC. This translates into CSVVSGGLIEFF.

CDR3 sequence reads: CASRSGTVFYNEQFF. In DNA form, the CDR3 reads TGCGCCAGCAGATCCGGGACAGTGTTCTACAATGAGCAGTTCTTC. The J gene is TRBJ2-1, the V gene TRBV10-1, with 7 bases matching TRBD1. Germline CDR1 reads WNHNN; CDR2 reads SYGVQD (reference sequence). After removal of 6 bases from V and 3 bases from J, the junction contained 8 bases not matched to a gene. The CDR3 is 15 amino acids.

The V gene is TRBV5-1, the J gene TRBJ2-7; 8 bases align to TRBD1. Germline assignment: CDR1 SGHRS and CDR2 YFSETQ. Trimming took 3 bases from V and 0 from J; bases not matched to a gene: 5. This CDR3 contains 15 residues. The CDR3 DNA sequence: TGCGCCAGCAGCTCGGACAGGGTAGGCTCCTACGAGCAGTACTTC. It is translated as CASSSDRVGSYEQYF.

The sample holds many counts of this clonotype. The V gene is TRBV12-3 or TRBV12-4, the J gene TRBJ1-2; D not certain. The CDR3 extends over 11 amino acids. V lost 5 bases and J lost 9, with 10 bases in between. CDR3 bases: TGTGCCAGCAGTCCCAGAACGAGCTACACCTTC. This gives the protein CASSPRTSYTF.

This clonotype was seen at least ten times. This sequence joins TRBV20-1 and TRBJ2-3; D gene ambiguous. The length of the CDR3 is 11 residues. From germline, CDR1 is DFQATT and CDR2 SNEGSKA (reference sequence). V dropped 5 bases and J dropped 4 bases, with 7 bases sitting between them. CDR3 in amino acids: CSAYRSDTQYF. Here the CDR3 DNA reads TGCAGTGCTTACCGGTCAGATACGCAGTATTTT.

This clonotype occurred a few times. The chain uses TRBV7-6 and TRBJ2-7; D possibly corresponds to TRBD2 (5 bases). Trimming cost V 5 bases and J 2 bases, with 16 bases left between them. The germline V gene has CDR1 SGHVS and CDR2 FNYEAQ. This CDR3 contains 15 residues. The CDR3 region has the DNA TGTGCCAGCAGCCAAAGCCTAGGGAGCGCCTACGAGCAGTACTTC. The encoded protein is CASSQSLGSAYEQYF.

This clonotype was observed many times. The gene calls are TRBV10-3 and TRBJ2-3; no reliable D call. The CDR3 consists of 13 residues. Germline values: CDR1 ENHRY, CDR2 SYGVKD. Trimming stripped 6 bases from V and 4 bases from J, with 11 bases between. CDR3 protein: CAIRGYQSDTQYF. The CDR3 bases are TGTGCCATCAGGGGCTACCAGTCAGATACGCAGTATTTT.

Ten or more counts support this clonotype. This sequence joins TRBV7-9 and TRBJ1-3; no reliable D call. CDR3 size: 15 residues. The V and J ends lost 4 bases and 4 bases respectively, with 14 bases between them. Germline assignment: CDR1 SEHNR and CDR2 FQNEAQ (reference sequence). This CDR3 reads CASSSARVSGNTIYF. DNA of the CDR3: TGTGCCAGCAGCTCGGCAAGAGTTTCCGGAAACACCATATATTTT.

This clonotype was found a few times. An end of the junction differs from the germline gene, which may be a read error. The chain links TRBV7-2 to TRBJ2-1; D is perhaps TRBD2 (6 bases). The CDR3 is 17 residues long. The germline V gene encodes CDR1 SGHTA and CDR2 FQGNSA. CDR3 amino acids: CASSLVSGGMTYNEQFF. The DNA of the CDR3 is TGTGCCAGCAGTTTAGTCTCCGGGGGTATGACCTACAATGAGCAGTTCTTC.

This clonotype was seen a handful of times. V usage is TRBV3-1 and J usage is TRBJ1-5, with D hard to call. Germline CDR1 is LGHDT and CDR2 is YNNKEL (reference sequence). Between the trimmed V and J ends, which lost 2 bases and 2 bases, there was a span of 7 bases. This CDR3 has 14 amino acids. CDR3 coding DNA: TGTGCCAGCAGCCAACAAAAGGGCAATCAGCCCCAGCATTTT. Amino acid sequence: CASSQQKGNQPQHF. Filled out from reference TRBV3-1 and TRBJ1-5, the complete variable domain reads DTAVSQTPKYLVTQMGNDKSIKCEQNLGHDTMYWYKQDSKKFLKIMFSYNNKELIINETVPNRFSPKSPDKAHLNLHINSLELGDSAVYFCASSQQKGNQPQHFGDGTRLSIL.

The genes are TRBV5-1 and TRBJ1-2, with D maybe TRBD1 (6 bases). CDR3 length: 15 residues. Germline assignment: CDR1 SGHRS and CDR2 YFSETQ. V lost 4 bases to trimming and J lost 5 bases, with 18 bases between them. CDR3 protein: CASSPGGGQGYGYTF. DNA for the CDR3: TGCGCCAGCAGCCCCGGGGGGGGCCAGGGGTATGGCTACACCTTC.

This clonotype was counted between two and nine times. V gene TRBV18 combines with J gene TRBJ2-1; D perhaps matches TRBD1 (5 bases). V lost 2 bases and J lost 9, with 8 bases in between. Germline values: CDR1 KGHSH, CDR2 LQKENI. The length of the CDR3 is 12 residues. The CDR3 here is CASSPRQGEQFF. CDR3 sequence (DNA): TGTGCCAGCTCACCAAGGCAGGGTGAGCAGTTCTTC.

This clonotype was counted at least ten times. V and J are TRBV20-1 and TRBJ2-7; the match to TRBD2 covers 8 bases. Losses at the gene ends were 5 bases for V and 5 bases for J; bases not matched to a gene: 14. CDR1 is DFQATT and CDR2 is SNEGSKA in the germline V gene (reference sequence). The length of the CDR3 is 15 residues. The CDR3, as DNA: TGCAGTGCTCCCCGGGCGGCGAGCGGGGGCGACGAGCAGTACTTC. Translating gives CSAPRAASGGDEQYF.

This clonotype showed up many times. Written as DNA, the CDR3 is TGTGCCAGCACCCTAGATCGGGGGCCCGCTGATACGCAGTATTTT. Its protein is CASTLDRGPADTQYF. The chain carries TRBV7-9 and TRBJ2-3; D tentatively reads TRBD1 or TRBD2 (6 bases each). The V gene lost 7 bases and the J gene lost 6 bases, with 20 bases spanning the gap. The V gene's germline CDR1 is SEHNR and CDR2 FQNEAQ (reference sequence). There are 15 residues in the CDR3.

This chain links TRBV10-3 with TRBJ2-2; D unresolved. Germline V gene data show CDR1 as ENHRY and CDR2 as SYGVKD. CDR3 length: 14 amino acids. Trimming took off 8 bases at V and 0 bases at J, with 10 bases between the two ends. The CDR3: CAIGGSSNTGELFF. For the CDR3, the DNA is TGTGCCATCGGTGGGTCCTCGAACACCGGGGAGCTGTTTTTT.

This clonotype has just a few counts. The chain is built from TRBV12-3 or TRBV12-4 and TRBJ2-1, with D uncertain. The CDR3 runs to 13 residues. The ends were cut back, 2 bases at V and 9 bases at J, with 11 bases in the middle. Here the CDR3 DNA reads TGTGCCAGCAGTTTAAGAGAAATCCGTGAGCAGTTCTTC. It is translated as CASSLREIREQFF.

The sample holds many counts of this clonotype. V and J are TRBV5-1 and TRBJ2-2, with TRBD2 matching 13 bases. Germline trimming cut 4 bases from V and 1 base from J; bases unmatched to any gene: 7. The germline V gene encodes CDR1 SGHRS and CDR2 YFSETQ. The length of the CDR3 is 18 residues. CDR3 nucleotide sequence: TGCGCCAGCAGCCCCGGACTAGCGGGGGCCTTGAACACCGGGGAGCTGTTTTTT. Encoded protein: CASSPGLAGALNTGELFF.